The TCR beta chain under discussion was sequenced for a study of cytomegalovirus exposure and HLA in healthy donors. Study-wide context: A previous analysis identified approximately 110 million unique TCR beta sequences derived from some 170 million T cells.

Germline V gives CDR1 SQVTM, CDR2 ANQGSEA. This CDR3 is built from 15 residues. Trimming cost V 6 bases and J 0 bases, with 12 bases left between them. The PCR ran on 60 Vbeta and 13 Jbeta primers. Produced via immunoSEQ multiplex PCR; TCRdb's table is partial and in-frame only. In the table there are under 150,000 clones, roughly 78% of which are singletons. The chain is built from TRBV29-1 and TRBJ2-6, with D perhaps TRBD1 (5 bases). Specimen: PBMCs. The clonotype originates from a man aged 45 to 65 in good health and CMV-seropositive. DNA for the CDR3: TGCAGCGTCAGACAGCGATACTCTGGGGCCAACGTCCTGACTTTC. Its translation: CSVRQRYSGANVLTF. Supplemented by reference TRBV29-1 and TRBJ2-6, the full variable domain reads SAVISQKPSRDICQRGTSLTIQCQVDSQVTMMFWYRQQPGQSLTLIATANQGSEATYESGFVIDKFPISRPNLTFSTLTVSNMSPEDSSIYLCSVRQRYSGANVLTFGAGSRLTVL.